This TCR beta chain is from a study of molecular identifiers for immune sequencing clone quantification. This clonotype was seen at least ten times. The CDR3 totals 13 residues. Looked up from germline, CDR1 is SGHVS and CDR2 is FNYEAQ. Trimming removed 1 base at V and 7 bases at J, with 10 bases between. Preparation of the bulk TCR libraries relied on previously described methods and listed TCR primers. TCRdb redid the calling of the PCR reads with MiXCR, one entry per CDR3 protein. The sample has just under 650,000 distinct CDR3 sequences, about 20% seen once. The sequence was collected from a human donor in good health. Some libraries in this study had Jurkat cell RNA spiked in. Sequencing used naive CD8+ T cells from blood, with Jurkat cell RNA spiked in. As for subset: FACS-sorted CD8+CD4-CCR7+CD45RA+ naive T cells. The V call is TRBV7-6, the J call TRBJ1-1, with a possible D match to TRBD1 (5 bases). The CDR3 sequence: CASSLEWGGEAFF. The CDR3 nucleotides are TGTGCCAGCAGCTTAGAATGGGGGGGTGAAGCTTTCTTT.